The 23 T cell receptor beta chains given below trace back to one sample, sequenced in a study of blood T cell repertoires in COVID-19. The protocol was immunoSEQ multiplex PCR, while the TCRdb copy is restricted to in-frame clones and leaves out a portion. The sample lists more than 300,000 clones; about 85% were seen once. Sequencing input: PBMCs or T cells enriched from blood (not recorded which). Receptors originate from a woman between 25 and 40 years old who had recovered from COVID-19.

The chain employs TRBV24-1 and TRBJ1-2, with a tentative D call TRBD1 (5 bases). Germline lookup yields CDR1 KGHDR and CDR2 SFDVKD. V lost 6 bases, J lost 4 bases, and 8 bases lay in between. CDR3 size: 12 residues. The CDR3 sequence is CATSQTGYGYTF. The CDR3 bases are TGTGCCACCAGTCAAACAGGCTATGGCTACACCTTC.

The CDR3 protein is CASRASLDQPQHF. The CDR3 DNA sequence: TGTGCCAGCAGGGCCAGCCTAGATCAGCCCCAGCATTTT. The chain couples TRBV6-5 to TRBJ1-5; D remains unclear. The CDR3 is 13 residues long. Germline CDR1 and CDR2: MNHEY and SVGAGI. Between the trimmed V and J ends, which lost 6 bases and 5 bases, there was a span of 11 bases.

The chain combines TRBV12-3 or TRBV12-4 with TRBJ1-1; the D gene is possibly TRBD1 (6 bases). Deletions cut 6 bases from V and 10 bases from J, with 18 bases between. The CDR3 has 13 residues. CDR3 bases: TGTGCCAGCAGGATGACAGGAGTAAGGGTAGCTTTCTTT. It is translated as CASRMTGVRVAFF.

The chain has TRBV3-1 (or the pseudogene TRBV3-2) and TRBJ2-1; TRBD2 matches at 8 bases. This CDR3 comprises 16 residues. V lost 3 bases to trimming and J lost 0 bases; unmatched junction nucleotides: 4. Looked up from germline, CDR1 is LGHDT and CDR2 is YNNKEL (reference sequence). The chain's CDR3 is CASSQKRGRSYNEQFF. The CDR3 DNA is TGTGCCAGCAGCCAGAAGCGGGGGCGCTCCTACAATGAGCAGTTCTTC.

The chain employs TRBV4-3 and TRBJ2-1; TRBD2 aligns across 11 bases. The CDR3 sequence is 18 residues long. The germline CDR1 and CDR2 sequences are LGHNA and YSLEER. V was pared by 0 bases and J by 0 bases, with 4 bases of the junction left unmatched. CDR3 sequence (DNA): TGCGCCAGCAGCCAAGAATCCGGGACTAGCGGCTCCTACAATGAGCAGTTCTTC. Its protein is CASSQESGTSGSYNEQFF.

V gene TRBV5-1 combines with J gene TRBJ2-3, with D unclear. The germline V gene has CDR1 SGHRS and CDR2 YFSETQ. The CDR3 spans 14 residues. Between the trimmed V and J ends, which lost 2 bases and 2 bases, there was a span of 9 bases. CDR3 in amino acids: CASSFGQPTDTQYF. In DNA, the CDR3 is TGCGCCAGCAGCTTCGGTCAACCCACAGATACGCAGTATTTT.

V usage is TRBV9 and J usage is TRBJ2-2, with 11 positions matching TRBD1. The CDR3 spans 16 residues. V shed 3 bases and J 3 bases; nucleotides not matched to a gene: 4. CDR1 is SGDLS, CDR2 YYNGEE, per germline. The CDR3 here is CASSEGQGVYTGELFF. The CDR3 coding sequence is TGTGCCAGCAGCGAGGGACAGGGGGTGTACACCGGGGAGCTGTTTTTT. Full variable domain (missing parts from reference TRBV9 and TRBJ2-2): DSGVTQTPKHLITATGQRVTLRCSPRSGDLSVYWYQQSLDQGLQFLIQYYNGEERAKGNILERFSAQQFPDLHSELNLSSLELGDSALYFCASSEGQGVYTGELFFGEGSRLTVL.

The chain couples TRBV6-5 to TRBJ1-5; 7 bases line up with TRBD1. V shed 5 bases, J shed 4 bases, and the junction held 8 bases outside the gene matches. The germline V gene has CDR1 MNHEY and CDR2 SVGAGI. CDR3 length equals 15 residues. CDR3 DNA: TGTGCCAGCAGTAGCAACAGGGGTGGTAATCAGCCCCAGCATTTT. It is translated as CASSSNRGGNQPQHF.

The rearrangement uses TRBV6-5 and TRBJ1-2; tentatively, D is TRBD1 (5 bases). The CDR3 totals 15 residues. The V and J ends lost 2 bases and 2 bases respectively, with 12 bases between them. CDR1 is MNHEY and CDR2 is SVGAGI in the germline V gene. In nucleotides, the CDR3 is TGTGCCAGCAGTTACGGGGCAGGACGAAACTATGGCTACACCTTC. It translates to CASSYGAGRNYGYTF.

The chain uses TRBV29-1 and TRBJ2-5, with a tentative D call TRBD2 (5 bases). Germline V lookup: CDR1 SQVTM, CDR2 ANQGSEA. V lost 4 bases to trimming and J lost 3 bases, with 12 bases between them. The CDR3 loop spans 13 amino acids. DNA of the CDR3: TGCAGCGTTGTCCCCGGGAACGAAGAGACCCAGTACTTC. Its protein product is CSVVPGNEETQYF.

The CDR3 region has the DNA TGTGCCAGCAGACAGGGGGCTACCCACTATGGCTACACCTTC. Its translation: CASRQGATHYGYTF. The V gene is TRBV6-5, the J gene TRBJ1-2; 9 nucleotides match TRBD1. After removal of 6 bases from V and 3 bases from J, the junction contained 5 bases not matched to a gene. The CDR3 length is 14 residues. From germline, CDR1 is MNHEY and CDR2 SVGAGI.

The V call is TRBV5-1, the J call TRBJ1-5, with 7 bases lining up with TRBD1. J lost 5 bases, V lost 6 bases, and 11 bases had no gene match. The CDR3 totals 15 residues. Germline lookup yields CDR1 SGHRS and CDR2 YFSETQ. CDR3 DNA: TGCGCCAGCAAGGTTGGGGACAGAGACCATCAGCCCCAGCATTTT. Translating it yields CASKVGDRDHQPQHF.

CDR3 amino acids: CASSYGQGARGGYTF. The DNA for the CDR3 is TGTGCCAGCAGCTATGGACAGGGGGCTCGAGGTGGCTACACCTTC. The rearrangement links TRBV14 to TRBJ1-2, with 11 bases identical to TRBD1. This CDR3 is built from 15 residues. V shed 5 bases and J 7 bases; nucleotides not matched to a gene: 9. The germline gives CDR1 SGHDN, CDR2 FVKESK.

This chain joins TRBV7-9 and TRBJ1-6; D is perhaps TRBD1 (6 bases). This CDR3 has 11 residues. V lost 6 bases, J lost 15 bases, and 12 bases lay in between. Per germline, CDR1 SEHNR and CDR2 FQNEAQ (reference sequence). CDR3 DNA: TGTGCCAGCAGGTTTGGCAGGGGCCTCCACTTT. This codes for CASRFGRGLHF.

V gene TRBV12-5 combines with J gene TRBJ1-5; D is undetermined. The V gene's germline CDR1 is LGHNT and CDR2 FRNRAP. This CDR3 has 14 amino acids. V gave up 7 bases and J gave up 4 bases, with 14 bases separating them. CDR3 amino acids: CASAPTGNNQPQHF. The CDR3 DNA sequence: TGTGCTAGTGCCCCGACGGGTAATAATCAGCCCCAGCATTTT.

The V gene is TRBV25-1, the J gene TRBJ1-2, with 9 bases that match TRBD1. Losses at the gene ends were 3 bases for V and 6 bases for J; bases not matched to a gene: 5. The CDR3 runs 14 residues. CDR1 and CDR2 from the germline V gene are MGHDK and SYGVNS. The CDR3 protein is CASSDTGGADGYTF. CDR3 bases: TGTGCCAGCAGTGACACAGGGGGCGCGGATGGCTACACCTTC.

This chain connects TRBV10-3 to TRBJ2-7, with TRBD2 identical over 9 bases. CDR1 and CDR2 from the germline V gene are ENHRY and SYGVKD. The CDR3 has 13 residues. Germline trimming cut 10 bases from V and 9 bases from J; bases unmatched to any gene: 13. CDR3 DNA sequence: TGTGCCACCCGCGGGACTAGCATCGAGCCGCAGTACTTC. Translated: CATRGTSIEPQYF.

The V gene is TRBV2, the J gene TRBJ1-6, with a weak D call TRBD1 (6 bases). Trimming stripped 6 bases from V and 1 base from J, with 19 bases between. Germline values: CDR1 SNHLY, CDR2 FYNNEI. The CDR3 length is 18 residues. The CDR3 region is CASRTLQGEGSYNSPLHF. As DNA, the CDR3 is TGTGCCAGCAGAACTTTACAGGGTGAGGGATCCTATAATTCACCCCTCCACTTT.

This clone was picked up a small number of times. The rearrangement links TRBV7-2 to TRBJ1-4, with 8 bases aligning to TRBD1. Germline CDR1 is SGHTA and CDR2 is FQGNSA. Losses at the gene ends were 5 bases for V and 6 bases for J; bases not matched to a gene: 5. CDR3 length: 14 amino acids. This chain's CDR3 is CASSAQGADEKLFF. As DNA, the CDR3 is TGTGCCAGCAGCGCTCAGGGGGCGGATGAAAAACTGTTTTTT.

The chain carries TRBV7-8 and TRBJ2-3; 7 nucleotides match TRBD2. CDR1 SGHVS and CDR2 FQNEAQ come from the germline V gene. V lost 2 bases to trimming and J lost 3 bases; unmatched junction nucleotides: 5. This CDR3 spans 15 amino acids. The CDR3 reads CASSLMVGGTDTQYF. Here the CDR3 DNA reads TGTGCCAGCAGCTTAATGGTGGGGGGGACAGATACGCAGTATTTT.

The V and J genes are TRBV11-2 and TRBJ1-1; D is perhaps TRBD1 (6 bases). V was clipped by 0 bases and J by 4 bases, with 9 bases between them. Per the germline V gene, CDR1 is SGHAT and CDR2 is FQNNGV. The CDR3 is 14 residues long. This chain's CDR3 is CASSLDRGVTEAFF. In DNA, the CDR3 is TGTGCCAGCAGCTTAGACAGGGGCGTCACTGAAGCTTTCTTT.

DNA for the CDR3: TGTGCCAGCAGAAAACAGGCCGCAACTAATGAAAAACTGTTTTTT. This codes for CASRKQAATNEKLFF. The V call is TRBV7-2, the J call TRBJ1-4, with a tentative D call TRBD1 (5 bases). Germline lookup yields CDR1 SGHTA and CDR2 FQGNSA. The CDR3 loop spans 15 amino acids. V dropped 6 bases and J dropped 0 bases, with 11 bases sitting between them.

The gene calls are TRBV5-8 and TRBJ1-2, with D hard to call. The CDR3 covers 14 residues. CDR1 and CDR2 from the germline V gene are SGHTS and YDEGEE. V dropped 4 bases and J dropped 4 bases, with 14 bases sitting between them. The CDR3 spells CASSGLTGVYGYTF. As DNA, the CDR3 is TGTGCCAGCAGCGGATTGACTGGAGTCTATGGCTACACCTTC.